Sequencing of this T cell receptor beta chain was carried out in a study of T cell clones after liver transplantation. The data were produced by immunoSEQ multiplex PCR, yet TCRdb's version contains in-frame clones alone and is incomplete. The sample lists under 130,000 clones; 84% were seen once. The CDR3 has 14 amino acids. Germline values: CDR1 KGHSH, CDR2 LQKENI. V shed 6 bases, J shed 7 bases, and the junction held 5 bases outside the gene matches. Notes on the study in general: Rather than being deleted, graft donor-reactive T cells may have moved into the graft. Circulating graft-donor-reactive CD4 TCRbeta sequences fell significantly post-transplant in most of the 8 subjects.

Concerning this clone: What it recognizes is unknown.

The TCR was taken from a human patient who received a liver transplant. Part of the T cell pool may stem from the graft donor. J is TRBJ2-1 and V is TRBV18, with 11 bases lining up with TRBD1. The material was CD4+ T cells from blood, obtained approximately 4 years after liver transplant. CDR3: CASSAGTGGNEQFF. The CDR3 region has the DNA TGTGCCAGCTCCGCCGGGACAGGGGGGAATGAGCAGTTCTTC.